The T cell receptor beta chain under discussion was sequenced for a study of cytomegalovirus exposure and HLA in healthy donors. V was clipped by 4 bases and J by 0 bases; unmatched bases: 5. CDR1 is SGHDN, CDR2 FVKESK, per germline. This CDR3 is built from 15 residues. It was with 60 Vbeta and 13 Jbeta primers that the PCR ran. Using immunoSEQ multiplex PCR, the repertoire was profiled, and TCRdb retains in-frame clones only, with some absent. The table lists over 70,000 clones, less than 80% of them singletons. Sequencing was carried out using PBMCs. This chain links TRBV14 with TRBJ2-7, with 8 positions matching TRBD2. This TCR came from a man in his thirties or forties in good health and CMV-seronegative. The CDR3 region has the DNA TGTGCCAGCAGCCTGATTAGCGGGATCTCCTACGAGCAGTACTTC. Encoded protein: CASSLISGISYEQYF.